Listed below are T cell receptor beta chains from one sample, sequenced in a study of shared clonotypes between healthy human individuals. This table comes from immunoSEQ multiplex PCR, and its TCRdb copy is limited to in-frame clones, with some not included. The sample contains 2 million to 2.5 million clones, 90% to 97% of which appear only once. Sequencing was carried out using naive CD4+ T cells sorted from blood. The receptor set was obtained from a man younger than 35 in good health. Both conserved end residues are part of each CDR3. The D gene is left open where the match is weak. Only part of the rows carry a size: once, few, many, or a class if the clone is expanded.

v_gene	d_gene	abundance	j_gene	CDR3aa	CDR3nt
TRBV9	NA	NA	TRBJ1-1	CASSVDGANTEAFF	TGTGCCAGCAGCGTAGACGGAGCGAACACTGAAGCTTTCTTT
TRBV5-1	TRBD1	NA	TRBJ2-7	CASSQDRVHEQYF	TGCGCCAGCAGCCAGGACAGGGTCCACGAGCAGTACTTC
TRBV5-1	TRBD2	NA	TRBJ2-1	CASSLWTSASNEQFF	TGCGCCAGCAGCTTGTGGACTAGCGCCAGCAATGAGCAGTTCTTC
TRBV30	TRBD2	NA	TRBJ2-5	CAWSGGGPGGAQYF	TGTGCCTGGAGTGGCGGAGGGCCCGGGGGGGCCCAGTACTTC
TRBV7-8	NA	NA	TRBJ2-7	CASSLRVRADYEQYF	TGTGCCAGCAGCTTAAGGGTGCGAGCGGACTACGAGCAGTACTTC
TRBV2	NA	NA	TRBJ2-4	CASSEVQIAKNIQYF	TGTGCCAGCAGTGAAGTTCAAATAGCCAAAAACATTCAGTACTTC
TRBV11-3	NA	NA	TRBJ2-2	CASSLSVGELFF	TGTGCCAGCAGCCTTTCGGTCGGGGAGCTGTTTTTT
TRBV6-6	NA	once	TRBJ1-2	CASSTSGGNYGYTF	TGTGCCAGCAGTACCTCCGGAGGAAACTATGGCTACACCTTC
TRBV21-1	NA	NA	TRBJ2-7	CASSGQGQYF	TGTGCCAGCAGCGGACAGGGCCAGTACTTC
TRBV19	TRBD2	NA	TRBJ2-7	CASSGLTSGTPYEQYF	TGTGCCAGTAGTGGACTTACTAGCGGGACCCCCTACGAGCAGTACTTC
TRBV7-9	NA	NA	TRBJ1-1	CASSLQRVNTEAFF	TGTGCCAGCAGCTTACAACGGGTCAACACTGAAGCTTTCTTT
TRBV30	TRBD2	NA	TRBJ2-7	CAWIRTSGLGEQYF	TGTGCCTGGATTCGGACTAGCGGGCTCGGCGAGCAGTACTTC
TRBV5-4	NA	NA	TRBJ2-2	CASSFTGNTGELFF	TGTGCCAGCAGCTTCACAGGAAACACCGGGGAGCTGTTTTTT
TRBV6-5	TRBD1	NA	TRBJ2-7	CASSYSAGGSYEQYF	TGTGCCAGCAGTTACTCCGCAGGGGGCTCCTACGAGCAGTACTTC
TRBV7-6	NA	once	TRBJ1-1	CASSPRPGENTEAFF	TGTGCCAGCAGCCCACGCCCAGGCGAGAACACTGAAGCTTTCTTT
TRBV10-1	NA	NA	TRBJ2-2	CASSSGDTGELFF	TGCGCCAGCAGTTCAGGAGACACCGGGGAGCTGTTTTTT
TRBV13	TRBD1	NA	TRBJ1-2	CASSLATGPFYGYTF	TGTGCCAGCAGCTTAGCGACAGGGCCGTTCTATGGCTACACCTTC